A single sample gave rise to the 3 T cell receptor beta chains below, sequenced in a study of a mutant IDH1 vaccine in newly diagnosed glioma. TCRdb keeps only in-frame clones here, not all; method: immunoSEQ multiplex PCR. The table records about 60,000 clones, roughly four fifths of them present only once. Regarding time point: week 35, safety follow-up. Alongside topical imiquimod, each dose of vaccine comprised 300 ug of mutant IDH1 20-mer peptide. Their target antigens are unknown. The material was PBMCs, obtained from a glioma patient whose treatment included an IDH1 peptide vaccine. Source of these receptors: a man aged 35-49 years with glioma.

The chain recombines TRBV4-1 with TRBJ2-7; 8 bases align to TRBD1. The V gene's germline CDR1 is MGHRA and CDR2 YSYEKL. Trimming removed 0 bases from V and 6 bases from J; junction bases left unmatched: 13. This CDR3 has 17 amino acids. CDR3 loop: CASSQDMVGQGASEQYF. The CDR3, as DNA: TGCGCCAGCAGCCAAGATATGGTAGGGCAGGGGGCTTCCGAGCAGTACTTC.

The V and J genes are TRBV9 and TRBJ1-4; D is ambiguous. V dropped 4 bases and J dropped 5 bases, with 24 bases sitting between them. This CDR3 region has 18 residues. The germline gives CDR1 SGDLS, CDR2 YYNGEE. CDR3 sequence (DNA): TGTGCCAGCAGCCCCTCATTCGGGGATGGAAGGTGGAATGAAAAACTGTTTTTT. It translates to CASSPSFGDGRWNEKLFF.

The V call is TRBV5-5, the J call TRBJ2-2; TRBD1 matches 9 bases. CDR1 SGHKS and CDR2 YYEKEE come from the germline V gene (reference sequence). The CDR3 spans 15 residues. Trimming at V came to 4 bases and at J to 4 bases, leaving 5 bases not matched to a gene. CDR3 loop: CASSLGQGITGELFF. The CDR3, as DNA: TGTGCCAGCAGCCTGGGACAGGGTATCACCGGGGAGCTGTTTTTT. Using reference TRBV5-5 and TRBJ2-2 for the parts outside the CDR3, the full variable domain is DAGVTQSPTHLIKTRGQQVTLRCSPISGHKSVSWYQQVLGQGPQFIFQYYEKEERGRGNFPDRFSARQFPNYSSELNVNALLLGDSALYLCASSLGQGITGELFFGEGSRLTVL.